These T cell receptor beta chains were read from a single sample in a study of blood T cell repertoires in COVID-19. Repertoires were generated with immunoSEQ multiplex PCR, while TCRdb's copy carries only in-frame clones and drops some. The sample carries about 310,000 clones, roughly nine tenths recorded once. Sequencing used peripheral blood. The receptors come from a woman aged 25-40 years with COVID-19, enrolled during active disease. Each CDR3 is given with its conserved first and last residue. Each record gives: J gene, D gene, V gene, clone size, CDR3 DNA, CDR3 protein. D genes are given only for firm matches. For some rows the clone size is stated as once, few or many, or as a class when expanded; others skip it.

J gene: TRBJ2-5
D gene: TRBD2
V gene: TRBV19
clone size: .
CDR3 DNA: TGTGCCAGTAGTATAGGGACTAGCGGGGGCCAAGAGACCCAGTACTTC
CDR3 protein: CASSIGTSGGQETQYF

J gene: TRBJ2-1
D gene: TRBD1
V gene: TRBV5-1
clone size: .
CDR3 DNA: TGCGCCAGCAGCTTAACAGGGGTAACCTACAATGAGCAGTTCTTC
CDR3 protein: CASSLTGVTYNEQFF

J gene: TRBJ2-5
D gene: TRBD1
V gene: TRBV2
clone size: .
CDR3 DNA: TGTGCCAGCAGTGACAGACAGGGGAGGGAGACCCAGTACTTC
CDR3 protein: CASSDRQGRETQYF

J gene: TRBJ2-3
D gene: TRBD2
V gene: TRBV6-4
clone size: many
CDR3 DNA: TGTGCCAGCGCTGAAGCGGGAGACGCAGATACGCAGTATTTT
CDR3 protein: CASAEAGDADTQYF

J gene: TRBJ1-4
D gene: .
V gene: TRBV5-1
clone size: .
CDR3 DNA: TGCGCCAGCAGCTTGGTCCGGGGTGTGGGTGAAAAACTGTTTTTT
CDR3 protein: CASSLVRGVGEKLFF

J gene: TRBJ1-5
D gene: TRBD1
V gene: TRBV7-9
clone size: .
CDR3 DNA: TGTGCCAGCAGCTTATACACAGGGGAGAGCAATCAGCCCCAGCATTTT
CDR3 protein: CASSLYTGESNQPQHF

J gene: TRBJ2-7
D gene: TRBD2
V gene: TRBV4-1
clone size: .
CDR3 DNA: TGCGCCAGCAGCCAAGGGGCTAGCGGAGCCTACGAGCAGTACTTC
CDR3 protein: CASSQGASGAYEQYF

J gene: TRBJ2-7
D gene: .
V gene: TRBV12-3/TRBV12-4
clone size: .
CDR3 DNA: TGTGCCAGCAGCCCGACTAGCTACGAGCAGTACTTC
CDR3 protein: CASSPTSYEQYF

J gene: TRBJ1-3
D gene: TRBD1
V gene: TRBV2
clone size: .
CDR3 DNA: TGTGCCAGCAGTGCCGGCAGGGGGCCCGGAAACACCATATATTTT
CDR3 protein: CASSAGRGPGNTIYF

J gene: TRBJ2-3
D gene: TRBD2
V gene: TRBV7-9
clone size: .
CDR3 DNA: TGTGCCAGTGGTTCGGGACTAGCAGGCACAGATACGCAGTATTTT
CDR3 protein: CASGSGLAGTDTQYF

J gene: TRBJ1-2
D gene: .
V gene: TRBV4-2
clone size: .
CDR3 DNA: TGTGCCAGCAGCCAAGATAGGCAGGATGACTATGGCTACACCTTC
CDR3 protein: CASSQDRQDDYGYTF

J gene: TRBJ2-7
D gene: TRBD2
V gene: TRBV11-3
clone size: .
CDR3 DNA: TGTGCCAGCAGAATCCGGGACAAGCGGACTAGCGGGAGTAACGAGCAGTACTTC
CDR3 protein: CASRIRDKRTSGSNEQYF

J gene: TRBJ1-1
D gene: .
V gene: TRBV30
clone size: .
CDR3 DNA: TGTGCCTGGAGATTGGAGTCCGACACTGAAGCTTTCTTT
CDR3 protein: CAWRLESDTEAFF

J gene: TRBJ1-3
D gene: .
V gene: TRBV9
clone size: .
CDR3 DNA: TGTGCCAGCAGCGCTGGAATCAGGGACTACACCATATATTTT
CDR3 protein: CASSAGIRDYTIYF

J gene: TRBJ2-5
D gene: TRBD1
V gene: TRBV7-9
clone size: .
CDR3 DNA: TGTGCCAGCCGACAGGGGGACCGGGAGACCCAGTACTTC
CDR3 protein: CASRQGDRETQYF

J gene: TRBJ2-6
D gene: .
V gene: TRBV7-8
clone size: .
CDR3 DNA: TGTGCCAGCAGCTCTATCCTCGCGGGGGCCAACGTCCTGACTTTC
CDR3 protein: CASSSILAGANVLTF

J gene: TRBJ1-2
D gene: .
V gene: TRBV6-4
clone size: .
CDR3 DNA: TGTGCCAGCAGTCGGGAATCCGACACCAACTATGGCTACACCTTC
CDR3 protein: CASSRESDTNYGYTF

J gene: TRBJ2-2
D gene: .
V gene: TRBV12-3/TRBV12-4
clone size: .
CDR3 DNA: TGTGCCAGCACCAGGGACTCCACCGGGGAGCTGTTTTTT
CDR3 protein: CASTRDSTGELFF

J gene: TRBJ1-6
D gene: TRBD1
V gene: TRBV3-1/TRBV3-2
clone size: .
CDR3 DNA: TGTGCCAGCAGGTTAGGACAGGGGGAGTCACCCCTCCACTTT
CDR3 protein: CASRLGQGESPLHF

J gene: TRBJ1-1
D gene: TRBD1
V gene: TRBV3-1/TRBV3-2
clone size: once
CDR3 DNA: TGTGCCAGCACTCCCGGGACAGGATCTCCGATCATGAACACTGAAGCTTTCTTT
CDR3 protein: CASTPGTGSPIMNTEAFF

J gene: TRBJ1-1
D gene: .
V gene: TRBV7-8
clone size: .
CDR3 DNA: TGTGCCAGCAGCCCCACAGGGATTAGAAGCACTGAAGCTTTCTTT
CDR3 protein: CASSPTGIRSTEAFF

J gene: TRBJ1-5
D gene: .
V gene: TRBV6-1
clone size: .
CDR3 DNA: TGTGCCAGCAGTGAAACAGGGTTGAGCAATCAGCCCCAGCATTTT
CDR3 protein: CASSETGLSNQPQHF

J gene: TRBJ2-7
D gene: TRBD1
V gene: TRBV18
clone size: .
CDR3 DNA: TGTGCCAGCTCACCACGACAGGGGGCAGACGAGCAGTACTTC
CDR3 protein: CASSPRQGADEQYF

J gene: TRBJ2-2
D gene: .
V gene: TRBV27
clone size: .
CDR3 DNA: TGTGCCAGCAGTTATGGGGCCGGGGACAAAAACACCGGGGAGCTGTTTTTT
CDR3 protein: CASSYGAGDKNTGELFF

J gene: TRBJ2-7
D gene: .
V gene: TRBV29-1
clone size: .
CDR3 DNA: TGCAGCGTTGAAGGCGTACAGGGATCCTACGAGCAGTACTTC
CDR3 protein: CSVEGVQGSYEQYF

J gene: TRBJ2-5
D gene: .
V gene: TRBV18
clone size: few
CDR3 DNA: TGTGCCAGCTCCCCCGGACAAGTGGAGACCCAGTACTTC
CDR3 protein: CASSPGQVETQYF

J gene: TRBJ1-2
D gene: .
V gene: TRBV5-5
clone size: .
CDR3 DNA: TGTGCGTCCCCATCGGGAGACTATGGCTACACCTTC
CDR3 protein: CASPSGDYGYTF

J gene: TRBJ1-2
D gene: TRBD1
V gene: TRBV28
clone size: .
CDR3 DNA: TGTGCCAGCAGTCAATCGACAGGGGATGGCTACACCTTC
CDR3 protein: CASSQSTGDGYTF

J gene: TRBJ1-1
D gene: .
V gene: TRBV3-1/TRBV3-2
clone size: once
CDR3 DNA: TGTGCCAGCAGCCAAACGAGGGACACTGAAGCTTTCTTT
CDR3 protein: CASSQTRDTEAFF

J gene: TRBJ1-1
D gene: .
V gene: TRBV2
clone size: .
CDR3 DNA: TGTGCCAGCAGAGGAGGGGCCGCTGAAGCTTTCTTT
CDR3 protein: CASRGGAAEAFF

J gene: TRBJ1-1
D gene: TRBD1
V gene: TRBV6-6
clone size: .
CDR3 DNA: TGTGCCAGCAGTCGTGGACAGGGGGAAGTGAACACTGAAGCTTTCTTT
CDR3 protein: CASSRGQGEVNTEAFF

J gene: TRBJ2-1
D gene: .
V gene: TRBV5-1
clone size: .
CDR3 DNA: TGCGCCAGCAGCAGGACAGCCTACAATGAGCAGTTCTTC
CDR3 protein: CASSRTAYNEQFF

J gene: TRBJ2-5
D gene: TRBD2
V gene: TRBV27
clone size: .
CDR3 DNA: TGTGCCAGCAGTTTAAGTCCTAGCGGGATGCAAGAGACCCAGTACTTC
CDR3 protein: CASSLSPSGMQETQYF

J gene: TRBJ2-7
D gene: TRBD1
V gene: TRBV19
clone size: .
CDR3 DNA: TGTGCCAGTAGTAGAACAGGGGTAACCTACGAGCAGTACTTC
CDR3 protein: CASSRTGVTYEQYF

J gene: TRBJ1-4
D gene: .
V gene: TRBV19
clone size: .
CDR3 DNA: TGTGCCAGTAGTATACTCGGGAATAATGAAAAACTGTTTTTT
CDR3 protein: CASSILGNNEKLFF

J gene: TRBJ2-1
D gene: .
V gene: TRBV27
clone size: .
CDR3 DNA: TGTGCCAGCAGGGCGGGGCCCTACAATGAGCAGTTCTTC
CDR3 protein: CASRAGPYNEQFF

J gene: TRBJ1-6
D gene: .
V gene: TRBV3-1/TRBV3-2
clone size: .
CDR3 DNA: TGTGCCAGCAGCCAAGTACTTTTACTTTCACCCCTCCACTTT
CDR3 protein: CASSQVLLLSPLHF

J gene: TRBJ2-1
D gene: TRBD2
V gene: TRBV7-9
clone size: .
CDR3 DNA: TGTGCCAGCAGCGCCGTAGCGGGAGGACACAATGAGCAGTTCTTC
CDR3 protein: CASSAVAGGHNEQFF

J gene: TRBJ2-2
D gene: .
V gene: TRBV27
clone size: many
CDR3 DNA: TGTGCCAGCAGTTTCTACGGGTCCTCGAACACCGGGGAGCTGTTTTTT
CDR3 protein: CASSFYGSSNTGELFF

J gene: TRBJ1-4
D gene: TRBD1
V gene: TRBV29-1
clone size: .
CDR3 DNA: TGCAGCGGGATCTTGACAGGGCGTGAAAAACTGTTTTTT
CDR3 protein: CSGILTGREKLFF

J gene: TRBJ1-4
D gene: TRBD1
V gene: TRBV2
clone size: .
CDR3 DNA: TGTGCCAGCAGATGGGACAGGGATGAAAAACTGTTTTTT
CDR3 protein: CASRWDRDEKLFF

J gene: TRBJ2-6
D gene: .
V gene: TRBV6-5
clone size: once
CDR3 DNA: TGTGCCAGCAGCAATACAGGTCCTGGGGCCAACGTCCTGACTTTC
CDR3 protein: CASSNTGPGANVLTF

J gene: TRBJ2-1
D gene: TRBD2
V gene: TRBV7-8
clone size: .
CDR3 DNA: TGTGCCAGCAGCTTGGGGACTAGTGACAGTGAGCAGTTCTTC
CDR3 protein: CASSLGTSDSEQFF

J gene: TRBJ1-2
D gene: TRBD1
V gene: TRBV4-2
clone size: .
CDR3 DNA: TGTGCCAGCAGCCAAGGGGGACAGGGGGATGGCTACACCTTC
CDR3 protein: CASSQGGQGDGYTF

J gene: TRBJ1-5
D gene: TRBD1
V gene: TRBV28
clone size: .
CDR3 DNA: TGTGCCAGCAGTGCCGTGACAGGGGCTGGTCAGCCCCAGCATTTT
CDR3 protein: CASSAVTGAGQPQHF

J gene: TRBJ1-2
D gene: TRBD1
V gene: TRBV6-5
clone size: .
CDR3 DNA: TGTGCCAGCAGTTACGGACAGGGTGGTGGCTACACCTTC
CDR3 protein: CASSYGQGGGYTF

J gene: TRBJ2-1
D gene: TRBD1
V gene: TRBV10-3
clone size: .
CDR3 DNA: TGTGCCATCAGTCGCTCACAGGGACAGGTTAATGAGCAGTTCTTC
CDR3 protein: CAISRSQGQVNEQFF

J gene: TRBJ1-2
D gene: .
V gene: TRBV5-4
clone size: .
CDR3 DNA: TGTGCCAGCAGCTTGGTGAGGGGAGGTGGCTACACCTTC
CDR3 protein: CASSLVRGGGYTF

J gene: TRBJ2-3
D gene: .
V gene: TRBV11-2
clone size: .
CDR3 DNA: TGTGCCAGCAGCTTGTTAGGGGCTCGCACAGATACGCAGTATTTT
CDR3 protein: CASSLLGARTDTQYF

J gene: TRBJ1-2
D gene: TRBD1
V gene: TRBV27
clone size: .
CDR3 DNA: TGTGCCAGCAGCTCAACAGGGGCCGCTGGGTATGGCTACACCTTC
CDR3 protein: CASSSTGAAGYGYTF

J gene: TRBJ2-7
D gene: TRBD1
V gene: TRBV28
clone size: .
CDR3 DNA: TGTGCCAGCAGTACCCCATGGGGACAGGGCTCCTACGAGCAGTACTTC
CDR3 protein: CASSTPWGQGSYEQYF

J gene: TRBJ2-7
D gene: TRBD1
V gene: TRBV19
clone size: .
CDR3 DNA: TGTGCCAGTAGTCCGACAGGGGCCGAGCAGTACTTC
CDR3 protein: CASSPTGAEQYF

J gene: TRBJ2-5
D gene: .
V gene: TRBV6-6
clone size: .
CDR3 DNA: TGTGCCAGCAGAACCTCGGCGGGGGAGACCCAGTACTTC
CDR3 protein: CASRTSAGETQYF

J gene: TRBJ1-2
D gene: .
V gene: TRBV28
clone size: few
CDR3 DNA: TGTGCCAGCAGCCAGCGGCGGAACTATGGCTACACCTTC
CDR3 protein: CASSQRRNYGYTF

J gene: TRBJ1-6
D gene: TRBD1
V gene: TRBV30
clone size: .
CDR3 DNA: TGTGCCTGGAGTGTACCCCAGGGGGCGGACAGATCACCCCTCCACTTT
CDR3 protein: CAWSVPQGADRSPLHF

J gene: TRBJ2-7
D gene: TRBD2
V gene: TRBV12-5
clone size: .
CDR3 DNA: TGTGCTAGTGGTTCAGAGGTAGCGGGAGCCGGCGAGCAGTACTTC
CDR3 protein: CASGSEVAGAGEQYF

J gene: TRBJ2-7
D gene: .
V gene: TRBV12-3/TRBV12-4
clone size: .
CDR3 DNA: TGTGCCAGCAGTTTAATGACAGACTACGAGCAGTACTTC
CDR3 protein: CASSLMTDYEQYF

J gene: TRBJ1-1
D gene: TRBD1
V gene: TRBV7-8
clone size: .
CDR3 DNA: TGTGCCAGCAGCTTTCCGGGACAGGCCGCCAACACTGAAGCTTTCTTT
CDR3 protein: CASSFPGQAANTEAFF